The 13 T cell receptor beta chains given below trace back to one sample, sequenced in a study of T cell responses to AZD1222 COVID-19 vaccine. Method: immunoSEQ multiplex PCR; TCRdb's copy keeps in-frame clones and lacks some. The sample has under 50,000 clones; about 80% are singletons. The sequencing used peripheral blood, collected 28 days after the second dose of the MenACWY control vaccine. The source of these receptors is an adult who received the MenACWY meningococcal vaccine as a control.

This clone was observed once. The genes are TRBV5-1 and TRBJ2-7, with D possibly being TRBD1 (6 bases). The CDR3 runs 14 residues. Trimming left V 0 bases short and J 8 bases short, with 15 bases between. Germline V CDR1 and CDR2: SGHRS, YFSETQ. CDR3 nucleotides: TGCGCCAGCAGCTTGGGGGGGCCAAACCAACAGCAGTACTTC. This sequence encodes CASSLGGPNQQQYF.

The chain carries TRBV19 and TRBJ2-2; 7 bases agree with TRBD1. The trim removed 6 bases at V and 7 bases at J, leaving 8 bases unmatched. There are 14 residues in the CDR3. The V gene's germline CDR1 is LNHDA and CDR2 SQIVND (reference sequence). The CDR3 reads CASSLLQGYGELFF. CDR3 DNA: TGTGCCAGTAGCCTCTTACAGGGGTACGGGGAGCTGTTTTTT.

This chain uses TRBV7-7 with TRBJ2-5; 8 positions agree with TRBD2. The ends lost 5 bases at V and 2 bases at J; junction bases unmatched: 4. This CDR3 is 14 amino acids long. Germline V gene data show CDR1 as SSHAT and CDR2 as FNYEAQ (reference sequence). CDR3 sequence reads: CASSRAGEQETQYF. The CDR3 DNA reads TGTGCCAGCAGCAGAGCGGGAGAGCAAGAGACCCAGTACTTC. The full variable domain, with the rest looked up from reference TRBV7-7 and TRBJ2-5, is GAGVSQSPRYKVTKRGQDVTLRCDPISSHATLYWYQQALGQGPEFLTYFNYEAQPDKSGLPSDRFSAERPEGSISTLTIQRTEQRDSAMYRCASSRAGEQETQYFGPGTRLLVL.

This clone was seen a single time. The chain links TRBV7-8 to TRBJ2-7, with 10 bases matching TRBD2. This CDR3 contains 15 residues. Germline V gives CDR1 SGHVS, CDR2 FQNEAQ. V was pared by 5 bases and J by 0 bases, with 4 bases of the junction left unmatched. DNA for the CDR3: TGTGCCAGCAGCGGGGGACTAGCGAGCTCCTACGAGCAGTACTTC. It encodes CASSGGLASSYEQYF.

This clone was observed a handful of times. The chain couples TRBV3-1 (or the pseudogene TRBV3-2) to TRBJ1-2; 10 nucleotides align to TRBD1. Germline V gene data show CDR1 as LGHDT and CDR2 as YNNKEL (reference sequence). The CDR3 runs to 14 residues. The trim removed 3 bases at V and 9 bases at J, leaving 7 bases unmatched. The CDR3 loop reads CASSHPDRGLSYTF. In DNA form, the CDR3 reads TGTGCCAGCAGCCACCCCGACAGGGGGCTTAGCTACACCTTC.

This clone was recorded a few times. The J gene is TRBJ2-3, the V gene TRBV30, with TRBD2 identical over 9 bases. Germline V lookup: CDR1 GTSNPN, CDR2 SVGIG (reference sequence). V dropped 1 base and J dropped 2; count of bases not matched to a gene: 4. The CDR3 has 15 amino acids. The CDR3 protein is CAWSGSGGVTDTQYF. The CDR3 DNA follows: TGTGCCTGGAGTGGTAGCGGGGGAGTCACAGATACGCAGTATTTT.

The chain recombines TRBV4-2 with TRBJ2-5; D gene unclear. The germline V and J ends were trimmed by 0 bases and 5 bases, with 28 bases remaining between them. This CDR3 spans 20 amino acids. Per germline, CDR1 LGHNA and CDR2 YNFKEQ. In DNA form, the CDR3 reads TGTGCCAGCAGCCAAGATGCGGCCAGCAAACAAATTGCAGGCCAGGAGACCCAGTACTTC. Translation: CASSQDAASKQIAGQETQYF.

This clone was seen once. The rearrangement joins TRBV9 to TRBJ2-5, with 10 bases fitting TRBD1. The CDR3 is made up of 15 amino acids. Germline CDR1 and CDR2: SGDLS and YYNGEE. The V gene end was trimmed by 5 bases and the J gene end by 5 bases; junction bases not matched to a gene: 9. The chain's CDR3 is CASSDGQGVWETQYF. CDR3 bases: TGTGCCAGCAGTGACGGACAGGGGGTATGGGAGACCCAGTACTTC.

This clone has a handful of counts. The V call is TRBV9, the J call TRBJ2-2; 10 bases fit TRBD2. Germline V lookup: CDR1 SGDLS, CDR2 YYNGEE. The ends lost 0 bases at V and 3 bases at J; junction bases unmatched: 5. The length of the CDR3 is 17 residues. The CDR3 region has the DNA TGTGCCAGCAGCGTAGATCCTAGCGGGGGTTACACCGGGGAGCTGTTTTTT. Encoded protein: CASSVDPSGGYTGELFF.

The chain links TRBV9 to TRBJ1-2, with a possible D match to TRBD1 (5 bases). V lost 4 bases and J lost 6, with 13 bases in between. CDR1 is SGDLS and CDR2 is YYNGEE in the germline V gene. The length of the CDR3 is 13 residues. CDR3 sequence: CASSPQGAHGYTF. In DNA form, the CDR3 reads TGTGCCAGCAGCCCTCAAGGGGCCCATGGCTACACCTTC.

This chain connects TRBV12-3 or TRBV12-4 to TRBJ2-3; a possible D gene is TRBD1 (6 bases). There are 13 residues in the CDR3. V lost 10 bases, J lost 2 bases, and 13 bases lay in between. CDR3 bases: TGTGCCACTAAGGGGACAAACACAGATACGCAGTATTTT. It is translated as CATKGTNTDTQYF.

The rearrangement uses TRBV28 and TRBJ1-6, with D perhaps TRBD1 (5 bases). The length of the CDR3 is 14 residues. CDR1 is MDHEN, CDR2 SYDVKM, per germline. Trimming shortened V by 3 bases and J by 7 bases, and 10 bases separated the two germline ends. CDR3 amino acids: CASSLIGVNSPLHF. The DNA for the CDR3 is TGTGCCAGCAGTTTGATAGGGGTGAATTCACCCCTCCACTTT.

The V call is TRBV14, the J call TRBJ2-2; tentatively, D is TRBD2 (6 bases). Per the germline V gene, CDR1 is SGHDN and CDR2 is FVKESK. The CDR3 sequence is 15 residues long. V lost 8 bases and J 2 bases, leaving 15 bases between the germline ends. The chain's CDR3 is CASRPGGVNTGELFF. CDR3 DNA sequence: TGTGCCAGCCGACCCGGAGGGGTCAACACCGGGGAGCTGTTTTTT. Full variable domain (rest looked up from reference TRBV14 and TRBJ2-2): EAGVTQFPSHSVIEKGQTVTLRCDPISGHDNLYWYRRVMGKEIKFLLHFVKESKQDESGMPNNRFLAERTGGTYSTLKVQPAELEDSGVYFCASRPGGVNTGELFFGEGSRLTVL.